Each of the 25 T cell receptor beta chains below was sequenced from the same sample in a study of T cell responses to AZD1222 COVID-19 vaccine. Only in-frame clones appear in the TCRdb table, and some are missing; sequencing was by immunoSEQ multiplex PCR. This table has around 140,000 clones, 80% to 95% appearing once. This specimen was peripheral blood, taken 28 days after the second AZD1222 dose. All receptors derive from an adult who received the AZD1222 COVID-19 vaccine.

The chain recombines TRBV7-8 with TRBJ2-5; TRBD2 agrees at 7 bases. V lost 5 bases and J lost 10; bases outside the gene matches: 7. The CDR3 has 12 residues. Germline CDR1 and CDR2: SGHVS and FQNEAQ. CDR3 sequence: CASSPRDYGQYF. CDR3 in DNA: TGTGCCAGCAGCCCAAGGGACTACGGCCAGTACTTC.

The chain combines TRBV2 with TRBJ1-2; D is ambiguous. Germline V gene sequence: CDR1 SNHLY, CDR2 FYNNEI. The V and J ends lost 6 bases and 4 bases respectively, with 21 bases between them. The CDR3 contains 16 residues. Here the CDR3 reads CASRPKGRQTLYGYTF. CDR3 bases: TGTGCCAGCAGACCCAAAGGGAGGCAGACTCTCTATGGCTACACCTTC.

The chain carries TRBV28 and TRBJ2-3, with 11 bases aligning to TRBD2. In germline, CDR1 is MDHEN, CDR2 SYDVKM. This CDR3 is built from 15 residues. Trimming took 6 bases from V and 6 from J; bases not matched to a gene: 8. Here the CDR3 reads CASRGTSGSPDTQYF. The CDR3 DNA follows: TGTGCCAGCAGGGGGACTAGCGGTTCCCCCGATACGCAGTATTTT. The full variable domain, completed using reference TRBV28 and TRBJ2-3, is DVKVTQSSRYLVKRTGEKVFLECVQDMDHENMFWYRQDPGLGLRLIYFSYDVKMKEKGDIPEGYSVSREKKERFSLILESASTNQTSMYLCASRGTSGSPDTQYFGPGTRLTVL.

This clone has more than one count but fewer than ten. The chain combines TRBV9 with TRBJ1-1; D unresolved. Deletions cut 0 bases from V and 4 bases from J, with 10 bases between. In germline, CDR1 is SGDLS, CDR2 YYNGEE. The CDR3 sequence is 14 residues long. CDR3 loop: CASSVAGWGTEAFF. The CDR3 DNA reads TGTGCCAGCAGCGTAGCGGGCTGGGGCACTGAAGCTTTCTTT.

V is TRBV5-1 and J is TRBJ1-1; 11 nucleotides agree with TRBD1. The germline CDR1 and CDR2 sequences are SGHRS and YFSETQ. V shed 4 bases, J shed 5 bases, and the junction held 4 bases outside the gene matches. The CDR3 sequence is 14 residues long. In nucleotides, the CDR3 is TGCGCCAGCAGCGGCCGGGACAGGGGGACTGAAGCTTTCTTT. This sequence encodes CASSGRDRGTEAFF.

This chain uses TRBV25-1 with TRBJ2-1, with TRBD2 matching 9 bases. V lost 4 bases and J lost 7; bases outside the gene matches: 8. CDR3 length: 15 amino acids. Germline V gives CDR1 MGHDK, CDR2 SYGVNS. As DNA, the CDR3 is TGTGCCAGCAGTGGTAGCGGGAGTGGGATGAATGAGCAGTTCTTC. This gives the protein CASSGSGSGMNEQFF.

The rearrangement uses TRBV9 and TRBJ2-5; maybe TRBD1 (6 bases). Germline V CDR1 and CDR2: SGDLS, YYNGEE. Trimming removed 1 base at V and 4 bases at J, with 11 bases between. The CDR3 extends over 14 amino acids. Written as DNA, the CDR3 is TGTGCCAGCAGCGTAACAGGGTCGGCAGAGACCCAGTACTTC. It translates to CASSVTGSAETQYF. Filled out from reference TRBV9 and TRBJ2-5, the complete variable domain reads DSGVTQTPKHLITATGQRVTLRCSPRSGDLSVYWYQQSLDQGLQFLIQYYNGEERAKGNILERFSAQQFPDLHSELNLSSLELGDSALYFCASSVTGSAETQYFGPGTRLLVL.

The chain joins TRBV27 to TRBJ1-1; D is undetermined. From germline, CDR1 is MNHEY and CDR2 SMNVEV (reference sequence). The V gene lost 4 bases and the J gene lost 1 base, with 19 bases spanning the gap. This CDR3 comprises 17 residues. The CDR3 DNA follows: TGTGCCAGCAGTTACCCAAAGACAAGAACCTCGAACACTGAAGCTTTCTTT. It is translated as CASSYPKTRTSNTEAFF.

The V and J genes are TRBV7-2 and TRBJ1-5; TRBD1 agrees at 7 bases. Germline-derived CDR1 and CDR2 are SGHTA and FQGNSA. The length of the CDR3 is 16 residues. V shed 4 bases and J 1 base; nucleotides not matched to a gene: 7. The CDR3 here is CASSSGTVGSNQPQHF. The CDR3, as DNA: TGTGCCAGCAGCTCCGGGACAGTGGGGAGCAATCAGCCCCAGCATTTT. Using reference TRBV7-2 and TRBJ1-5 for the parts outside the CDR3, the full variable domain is GAGVSQSPSNKVTEKGKDVELRCDPISGHTALYWYRQSLGQGLEFLIYFQGNSAPDKSGLPSDRFSAERTGGSVSTLTIQRTQQEDSAVYLCASSSGTVGSNQPQHFGDGTRLSIL.

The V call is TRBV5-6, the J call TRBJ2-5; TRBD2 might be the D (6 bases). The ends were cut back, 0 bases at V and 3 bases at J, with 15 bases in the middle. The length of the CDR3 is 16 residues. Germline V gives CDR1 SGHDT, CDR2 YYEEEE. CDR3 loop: CASSLEGGRRKETQYF. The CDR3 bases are TGTGCCAGCAGCTTGGAGGGAGGCCGACGAAAAGAGACCCAGTACTTC.

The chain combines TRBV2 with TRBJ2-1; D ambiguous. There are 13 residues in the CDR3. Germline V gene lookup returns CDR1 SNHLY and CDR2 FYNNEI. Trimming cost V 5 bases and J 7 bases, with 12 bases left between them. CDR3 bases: TGTGCCAGCAGTCTAGACTGGCGAAATGAGCAGTTCTTC. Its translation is CASSLDWRNEQFF.

The CDR3 DNA follows: TGTGCCAGCAGCGCGGGAGGGAGCTCCTACGAGCAGTACTTC. Its protein product is CASSAGGSSYEQYF. V gene TRBV9 combines with J gene TRBJ2-7, with 8 bases matching TRBD2. V dropped 3 bases and J dropped 0; count of bases not matched to a gene: 2. Germline V gives CDR1 SGDLS, CDR2 YYNGEE. The CDR3 sequence is 14 residues long.

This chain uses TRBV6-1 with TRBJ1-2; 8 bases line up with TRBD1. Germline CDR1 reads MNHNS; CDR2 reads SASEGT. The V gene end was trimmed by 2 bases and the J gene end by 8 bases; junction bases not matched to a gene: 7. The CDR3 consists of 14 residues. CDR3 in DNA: TGTGCCAGCAGTGAAAATCAGGGGGCGGGAGGCTACACCTTC. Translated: CASSENQGAGGYTF.

Here the CDR3 reads CASSRIASSYNEQFF. DNA of the CDR3: TGCGCCAGCAGCCGTATAGCTTCGAGCTACAATGAGCAGTTCTTC. J is TRBJ2-1 and V is TRBV4-3, with D unresolved. The germline V gene encodes CDR1 LGHNA and CDR2 YSLEER. The CDR3 runs to 15 residues. V dropped 4 bases and J dropped 3 bases, with 13 bases sitting between them.

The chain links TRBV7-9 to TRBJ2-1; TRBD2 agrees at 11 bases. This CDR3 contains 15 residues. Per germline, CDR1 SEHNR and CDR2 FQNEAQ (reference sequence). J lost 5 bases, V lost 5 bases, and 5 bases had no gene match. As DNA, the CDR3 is TGTGCCAGCAGCGTCCTAGCGGGAGGTGACAATGAGCAGTTCTTC. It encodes CASSVLAGGDNEQFF.

The CDR3 nucleotides read TGTGCCAGCAGTTACTCCCAGGGTGTGGGTCAGCCCCAGCATTTT. Translating it yields CASSYSQGVGQPQHF. The chain couples TRBV6-5 to TRBJ1-5; D may be TRBD1 (5 bases). The CDR3 contains 15 residues. Germline CDR1 and CDR2: MNHEY and SVGAGI. With 0 bases removed from V and 6 bases from J, the gap between germline ends came to 12 bases.

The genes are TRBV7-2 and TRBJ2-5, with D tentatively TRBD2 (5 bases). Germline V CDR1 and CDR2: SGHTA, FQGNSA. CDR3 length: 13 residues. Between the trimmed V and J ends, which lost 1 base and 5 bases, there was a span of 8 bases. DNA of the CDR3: TGTGCCAGCAGCTTAGTTAGAGGGGAGACCCAGTACTTC. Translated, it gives CASSLVRGETQYF. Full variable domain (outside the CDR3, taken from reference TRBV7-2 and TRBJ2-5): GAGVSQSPSNKVTEKGKDVELRCDPISGHTALYWYRQSLGQGLEFLIYFQGNSAPDKSGLPSDRFSAERTGGSVSTLTIQRTQQEDSAVYLCASSLVRGETQYFGPGTRLLVL.

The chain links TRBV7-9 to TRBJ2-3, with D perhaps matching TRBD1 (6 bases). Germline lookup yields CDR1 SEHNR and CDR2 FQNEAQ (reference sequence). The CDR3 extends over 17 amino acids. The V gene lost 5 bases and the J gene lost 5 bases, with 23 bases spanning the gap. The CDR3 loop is CASSIYRVRRSEDTQYF. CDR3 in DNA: TGTGCCAGCAGCATATACAGGGTGAGGAGGTCAGAAGATACGCAGTATTTT.

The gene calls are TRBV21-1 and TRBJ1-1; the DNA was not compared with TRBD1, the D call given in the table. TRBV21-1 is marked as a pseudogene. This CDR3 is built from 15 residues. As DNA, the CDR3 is TGTGCCAGCAGCTACCCGTCGACAGGGGTGACTGAAGCTTTCTTT. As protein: CASSYPSTGVTEAFF.

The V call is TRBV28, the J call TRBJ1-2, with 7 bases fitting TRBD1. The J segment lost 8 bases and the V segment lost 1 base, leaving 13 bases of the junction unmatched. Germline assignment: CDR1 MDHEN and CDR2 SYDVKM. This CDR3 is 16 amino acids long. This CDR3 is CASSLSPGAGGNGYTF. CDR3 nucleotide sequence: TGTGCCAGCAGTTTATCCCCTGGGGCAGGGGGGAACGGCTACACCTTC.

Written as DNA, the CDR3 is TGTGCCAGCAGTTTAGGGGACCCCGCTACCTATAATTCACCCCTCCACTTT. Encoded protein: CASSLGDPATYNSPLHF. The rearrangement links TRBV27 to TRBJ1-6; weak D call: TRBD1 (5 bases). Trimming removed 2 bases from V and 2 bases from J, with 13 bases in between. This CDR3 is 17 amino acids long. Per germline, CDR1 MNHEY and CDR2 SMNVEV (reference sequence).

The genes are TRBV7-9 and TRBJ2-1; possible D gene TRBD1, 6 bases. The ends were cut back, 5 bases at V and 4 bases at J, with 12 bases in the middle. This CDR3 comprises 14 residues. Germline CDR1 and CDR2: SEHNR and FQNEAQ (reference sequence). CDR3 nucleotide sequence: TGTGCCAGCAGCACCCCTACAGGGTACAATGAGCAGTTCTTC. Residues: CASSTPTGYNEQFF.

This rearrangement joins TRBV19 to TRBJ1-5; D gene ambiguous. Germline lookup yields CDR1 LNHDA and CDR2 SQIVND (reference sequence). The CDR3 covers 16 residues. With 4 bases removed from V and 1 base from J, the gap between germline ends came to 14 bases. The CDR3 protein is CASSRSTPRSNQPQHF. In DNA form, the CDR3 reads TGTGCCAGTAGTAGATCAACGCCAAGGAGCAATCAGCCCCAGCATTTT. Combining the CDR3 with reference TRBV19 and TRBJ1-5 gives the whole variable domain DGGITQSPKYLFRKEGQNVTLSCEQNLNHDAMYWYRQDPGQGLRLIYYSQIVNDFQKGDIAEGYSVSREKKESFPLTVTSAQKNPTAFYLCASSRSTPRSNQPQHFGDGTRLSIL.

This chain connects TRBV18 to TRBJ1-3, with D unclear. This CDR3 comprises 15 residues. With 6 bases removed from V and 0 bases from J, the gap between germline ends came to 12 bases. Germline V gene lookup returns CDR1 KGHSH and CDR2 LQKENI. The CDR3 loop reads CASSPGRNSGNTIYF. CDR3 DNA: TGTGCCAGCTCCCCCGGGAGGAACTCTGGAAACACCATATATTTT.

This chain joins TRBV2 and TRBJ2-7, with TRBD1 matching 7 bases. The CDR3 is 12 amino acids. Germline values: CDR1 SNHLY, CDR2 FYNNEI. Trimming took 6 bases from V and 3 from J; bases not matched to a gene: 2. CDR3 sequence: CASSGDSYEQYF. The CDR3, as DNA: TGTGCCAGCAGCGGGGACAGCTACGAGCAGTACTTC.